This TCR beta chain emerged from a study of OX40 agonist ivuxolimab in advanced cancers. Findings and limits, study-wide: The work left the antigen specificity of expanded peripheral T cells undetermined.

On this clone: The antigen is unknown.

Clones were read by immunoSEQ multiplex PCR, and TCRdb kept only the in-frame ones, dropping some. Of 20,000 to 25,000 clones in the sample, roughly 84% were seen once. The CDR3 has 14 amino acids. V shed 2 bases and J shed 0 bases, with 8 bases lying between them. From germline, CDR1 is MNHEY and CDR2 SMNVEV (reference sequence). This chain links TRBV27 with TRBJ2-7, with D unresolved. Sequences were derived from CD4+ or CD8+ T cells sorted from blood, sampled in a trial of the OX40 agonist ivuxolimab. The source is an adult with an advanced solid tumor such as melanoma, head and neck, liver or kidney cancer. The CDR3 nucleotides read TGTGCCAGCAGTTTAAGCTCACGCTCCTACGAGCAGTACTTC. It is translated as CASSLSSRSYEQYF.